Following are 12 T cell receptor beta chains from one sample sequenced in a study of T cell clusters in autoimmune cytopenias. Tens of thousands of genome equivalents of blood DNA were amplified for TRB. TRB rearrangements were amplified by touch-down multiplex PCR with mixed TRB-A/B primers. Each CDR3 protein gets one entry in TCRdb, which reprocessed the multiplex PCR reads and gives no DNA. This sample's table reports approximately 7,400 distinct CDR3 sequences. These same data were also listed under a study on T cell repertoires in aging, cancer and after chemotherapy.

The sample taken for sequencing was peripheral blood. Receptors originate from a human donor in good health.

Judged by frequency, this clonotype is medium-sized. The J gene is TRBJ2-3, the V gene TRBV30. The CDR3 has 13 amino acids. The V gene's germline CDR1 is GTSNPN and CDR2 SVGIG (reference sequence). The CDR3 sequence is CAWIGSSTDTQYF.

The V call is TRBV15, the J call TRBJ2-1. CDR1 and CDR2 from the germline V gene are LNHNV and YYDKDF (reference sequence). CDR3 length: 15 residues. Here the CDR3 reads CATSRERDLPLPRFF. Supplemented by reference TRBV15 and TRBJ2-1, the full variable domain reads DAMVIQNPRYQVTQFGKPVTLSCSQTLNHNVMYWYQQKSSQAPKLLFHYYDKDFNNEADTPDNFQSRRPNTSFCFLDIRSPGLGDTAMYLCATSRERDLPLPRFFGPGTRLTVL.

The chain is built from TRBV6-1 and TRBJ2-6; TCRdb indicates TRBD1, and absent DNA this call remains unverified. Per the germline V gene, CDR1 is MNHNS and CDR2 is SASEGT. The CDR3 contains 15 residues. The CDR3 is CASSRDSSGANVLTF.

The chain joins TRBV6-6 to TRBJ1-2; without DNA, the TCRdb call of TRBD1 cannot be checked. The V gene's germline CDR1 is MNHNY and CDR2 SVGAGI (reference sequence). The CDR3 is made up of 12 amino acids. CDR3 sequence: CASSRDVDGYTF.

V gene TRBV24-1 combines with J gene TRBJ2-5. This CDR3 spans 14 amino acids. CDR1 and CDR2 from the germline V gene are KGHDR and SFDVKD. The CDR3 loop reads CATGDADKRETQYF.

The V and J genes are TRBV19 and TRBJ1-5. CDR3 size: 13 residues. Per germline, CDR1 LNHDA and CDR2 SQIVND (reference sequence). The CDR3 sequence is CASSDRREQPQHF.

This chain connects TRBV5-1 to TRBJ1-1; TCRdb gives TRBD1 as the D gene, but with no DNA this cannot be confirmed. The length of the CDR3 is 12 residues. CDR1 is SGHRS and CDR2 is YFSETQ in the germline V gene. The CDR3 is CASSQQGAEAFF.

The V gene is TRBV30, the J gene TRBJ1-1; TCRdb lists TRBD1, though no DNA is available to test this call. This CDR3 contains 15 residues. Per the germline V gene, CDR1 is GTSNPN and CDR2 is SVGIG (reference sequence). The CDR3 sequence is CAWSSGDRGNTEAFF. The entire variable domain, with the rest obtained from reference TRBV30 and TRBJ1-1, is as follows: SQTIHQWPATLVQPVGSPLSLECTVEGTSNPNLYWYRQAAGRGLQLLFYSVGIGQISSEVPQNLSASRPQDRQFILSSKKLLLSDSGFYLCAWSSGDRGNTEAFFGQGTRLTVV.

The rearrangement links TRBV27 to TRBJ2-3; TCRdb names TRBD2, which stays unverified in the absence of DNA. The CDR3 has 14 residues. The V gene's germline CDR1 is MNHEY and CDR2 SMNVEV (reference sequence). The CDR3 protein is CASRRDSNTDTQYF.

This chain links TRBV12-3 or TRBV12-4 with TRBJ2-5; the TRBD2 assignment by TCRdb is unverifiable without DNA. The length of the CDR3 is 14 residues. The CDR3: CASSFLAVIGTQYF.

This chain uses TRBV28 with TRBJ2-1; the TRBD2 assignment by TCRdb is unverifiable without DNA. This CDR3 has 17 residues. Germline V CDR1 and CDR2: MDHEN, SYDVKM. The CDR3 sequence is CASSLLLRGSSYNEQFF.

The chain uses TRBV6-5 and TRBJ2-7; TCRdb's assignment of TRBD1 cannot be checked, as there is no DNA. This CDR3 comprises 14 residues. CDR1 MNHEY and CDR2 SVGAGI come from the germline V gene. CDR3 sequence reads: CASMGSRGPYEQYF.